This is a list of T cell receptor beta chains from one sample in a study of T cell responses to AZD1222 COVID-19 vaccine. Some clones are missing from TCRdb's copy, which holds only in-frame ones; the method was immunoSEQ multiplex PCR. The repertoire holds approximately 160,000 clones, approximately 93% seen once, with 0.7% to 0.9% in the top ten. Sequencing was performed on peripheral blood, taken on day 0 of AZD1222 vaccination. The receptors shown here come from an adult in good health. Each CDR3 is given with its conserved first and last residue. The order of the fields is V gene, clone size, D gene, J gene, CDR3 protein, CDR3 DNA. The D gene is left open where the match is weak. Expanded clones get a size class; other rows say once, few or many, or leave the size out.

TRBV5-1,-,TRBD1,TRBJ2-7,CASSLGSSPRGREQYF,TGCGCCAGCAGCTTGGGGTCCTCCCCTAGGGGGCGCGAGCAGTACTTC
TRBV28,-,-,TRBJ2-5,CASSLRMSETQYF,TGTGCCAGCAGTTTAAGAATGTCGGAGACCCAGTACTTC
TRBV11-2,-,-,TRBJ1-6,CASSGPYNSPLHF,TGTGCCAGCAGCGGACCTTATAATTCACCCCTCCACTTT
TRBV13,-,-,TRBJ1-2,CASSRLMEPNNYGYTF,TGTGCCAGCAGCCGTTTAATGGAGCCGAATAACTATGGCTACACCTTC
TRBV19,-,TRBD1,TRBJ1-5,CASSLPKGQVINQPQHF,TGTGCCAGTAGTCTCCCCAAAGGACAGGTGATAAATCAGCCCCAGCATTTT
TRBV6-4,-,-,TRBJ2-3,CASSDVPEGDTQYF,TGTGCCAGCAGTGACGTCCCAGAGGGTGATACGCAGTATTTT
TRBV19,-,-,TRBJ1-6,CASSDSPLHF,TGTGCCAGTAGTGATTCACCCCTCCACTTT
TRBV15,-,TRBD1,TRBJ2-7,CATSRAGTGGSYEQYF,TGTGCCACCAGCAGAGCGGGGACAGGGGGCTCCTACGAGCAGTACTTC
TRBV28,-,-,TRBJ1-6,CASSQGAGRNSPLHF,TGTGCCAGCAGCCAAGGGGCGGGTAGGAATTCACCCCTCCACTTT
TRBV19,-,TRBD1,TRBJ1-2,CASSSPGQGNYGYTF,TGTGCCAGTAGTTCACCGGGACAGGGAAATTATGGCTACACCTTC
TRBV2,-,-,TRBJ1-5,CASSEAQGLSNQPQHF,TGTGCCAGCAGTGAAGCGCAGGGTTTGAGCAATCAGCCCCAGCATTTT
TRBV4-2,-,TRBD1,TRBJ2-7,CASSPLIGTGGAEQYF,TGTGCCAGCAGCCCCCTTATAGGGACAGGGGGCGCCGAGCAGTACTTC
TRBV30,once,-,TRBJ1-2,CAGGLHLANRYGYTF,TGTGCCGGGGGACTTCATTTGGCCAACAGGTATGGCTACACCTTC
TRBV5-1,-,TRBD1,TRBJ1-6,CASSLESTGEWNSPLHF,TGCGCCAGCAGCTTGGAATCTACAGGGGAGTGGAATTCACCCCTCCACTTT
TRBV5-1,-,TRBD1,TRBJ1-2,CASSPGTGNGYTF,TGCGCCAGCAGCCCCGGGACAGGCAATGGCTACACCTTC
TRBV4-1,-,TRBD2,TRBJ2-1,CASSQRAGGLLDEQFF,TGCGCCAGCAGCCAAAGAGCGGGGGGGCTGTTAGATGAGCAGTTCTTC
TRBV18,-,-,TRBJ2-7,CASSPEGLGYEQYF,TGTGCCAGCTCACCAGAGGGCCTAGGCTACGAGCAGTACTTC
TRBV10-3,-,TRBD1,TRBJ2-1,CAISDDRGHEQFF,TGTGCCATCAGCGACGACAGGGGCCATGAGCAGTTCTTC
TRBV5-4,once,-,TRBJ2-5,CASSLAGIGQETQYF,TGTGCCAGCAGCTTGGCAGGGATCGGGCAAGAGACCCAGTACTTC
TRBV6-6,-,TRBD1,TRBJ1-4,CASSLQGANEKLFF,TGTGCCAGCAGTCTACAGGGGGCTAATGAAAAACTGTTTTTT
TRBV9,-,-,TRBJ1-3,CASNLGNSGNTIYF,TGTGCCAGCAATCTCGGTAACTCTGGAAACACCATATATTTT
TRBV6-1,-,-,TRBJ1-4,CASSEALRSTNEKLFF,TGTGCCAGCAGTGAAGCTTTGAGATCGACTAATGAAAAACTGTTTTTT
TRBV9,-,-,TRBJ2-3,CASSVTSGIPDTQYF,TGTGCCAGCAGCGTGACTAGTGGAATTCCAGATACGCAGTATTTT